The 20 T cell receptor beta chains below come from one sample, sequenced in a study of cytomegalovirus exposure and HLA in healthy donors (dated by TCRdb to the late 2010s). Library prep was done by the immunoSEQ multiplex PCR assay. The multiplex PCR relied on a mix of 60 forward primers for TCR Vbeta segments and 13 reverse primers for TCR Jbeta segments. The table was pulled from immuneACCESS by TCRdb, which kept in-frame rearrangements only. Such tables lose some clones; where checked, under half of the loss comes from unresolved V genes, and the rest has no known cause. The sample has more than 110,000 clones on record, 75% to 80% of them singletons. 3.9% of the sample comes from the top ten. Sequencing was carried out using PBMCs. The receptors derive from a man aged 18 to 30 in good health and CMV-seronegative.

The gene calls are TRBV5-1 and TRBJ1-2; 9 bases agree with TRBD1. CDR1 and CDR2 from the germline V gene are SGHRS and YFSETQ. The CDR3 spans 13 residues. Unmatched junction bases numbered 4, after V lost 4 bases and J lost 6 bases. CDR3 bases: TGCGCCAGCAGCCCGGACAGGGGAGATGGCTACACCTTC. The encoded protein is CASSPDRGDGYTF.

Points on this clone: Germline is not matched at one junction end, which may reflect a read error. The same CDR3 can be traced to other DNA sequences in this sample. The chain joins TRBV7-2 to TRBJ1-2, with 8 bases aligning to TRBD1. The CDR3 is 13 amino acids. The germline gives CDR1 SGHTA, CDR2 FQGNSA. CDR3 bases: TGTGCCAGCAGCCCGACAGGGGTCCGGGGCTACACCTTT. Protein product: CASSPTGVRGYTF.

The chain carries TRBV7-3 and TRBJ2-5; 9 positions match TRBD2. The CDR3 sequence is 20 residues long. Germline V lookup: CDR1 SGHTA, CDR2 FQGTGA. J gave up 7 bases and V 5 bases, and 26 bases lay outside the gene matches. DNA of the CDR3: TGTGCCAGCAGCCCCGAAGGCAAGGGGTCGACTAGCGGAGGGCTCCGGACCCAGTACTTC. This translates into CASSPEGKGSTSGGLRTQYF.

This rearrangement joins TRBV6-5 to TRBJ2-3; TRBD2 matches 7 bases. The germline CDR1 and CDR2 sequences are MNHEY and SVGAGI. This CDR3 contains 16 residues. V shed 0 bases, J shed 2 bases, and the junction held 5 bases outside the gene matches. CDR3 in DNA: TGTGCCAGCAGTTACTCAAGAGCGGGGATCACAGATACGCAGTATTTT. Amino acid sequence: CASSYSRAGITDTQYF.

In this sample, this clone turned up a few times. The chain couples TRBV2 to TRBJ2-1; 9 bases fit TRBD1. Trimming cost V 5 bases and J 13 bases; bases outside gene matches: 15. CDR3 length equals 15 residues. Germline-derived CDR1 and CDR2 are SNHLY and FYNNEI. CDR3 amino acids: CASSSGTGYAVLQFF. CDR3 DNA sequence: TGTGCCAGCAGTTCCGGGACAGGGTATGCTGTTCTACAGTTCTTC.

J is TRBJ1-2 and V is TRBV30, with no clear D. V lost 2 bases to trimming and J lost 5 bases, with 9 bases between them. Germline-derived CDR1 and CDR2 are GTSNPN and SVGIG (reference sequence). The CDR3 loop spans 12 amino acids. This CDR3 reads CAWSPTAYGYTF. DNA for the CDR3: TGTGCCTGGAGTCCTACCGCTTATGGCTACACCTTC.

This clone turned up a few times. V and J are TRBV27 and TRBJ1-1; tentatively, D is TRBD1 (5 bases). The germline V and J ends were trimmed by 2 bases and 2 bases, with 15 bases remaining between them. The germline V gene encodes CDR1 MNHEY and CDR2 SMNVEV (reference sequence). CDR3 length: 16 amino acids. This CDR3 reads CASSLPETGFNTEAFF. Here the CDR3 DNA reads TGTGCCAGCAGTTTACCCGAAACAGGCTTCAACACTGAAGCTTTCTTT.

This clone occurred once. This sequence joins TRBV9 and TRBJ2-1; D uncertain. The CDR3 spans 15 residues. The V and J ends lost 4 bases and 6 bases respectively, with 17 bases between them. CDR1 and CDR2 (germline): SGDLS, YYNGEE. CDR3 sequence (DNA): TGTGCCAGCAGCCTAATTATTAGCCCTTTCAATGAGCAGTTCTTC. Its protein is CASSLIISPFNEQFF. Looking up the rest from reference TRBV9 and TRBJ2-1 gives the full variable domain: DSGVTQTPKHLITATGQRVTLRCSPRSGDLSVYWYQQSLDQGLQFLIQYYNGEERAKGNILERFSAQQFPDLHSELNLSSLELGDSALYFCASSLIISPFNEQFFGPGTRLTVL.

This chain connects TRBV4-1 to TRBJ2-2; 9 positions agree with TRBD1. There are 17 residues in the CDR3. V lost 0 bases to trimming and J lost 7 bases; unmatched junction nucleotides: 9. The germline V gene has CDR1 MGHRA and CDR2 YSYEKL. The DNA for the CDR3 is TGCGCCAGCAGCCAAGAAGACAACAGGGGGCAAGGCGGGGAGCTGTTTTTT. Protein product: CASSQEDNRGQGGELFF.

The chain is built from TRBV20-1 and TRBJ2-1, with D unclear. Trimming took off 3 bases at V and 4 bases at J, with 4 bases between the two ends. CDR3 length equals 11 residues. Looked up from germline, CDR1 is DFQATT and CDR2 is SNEGSKA (reference sequence). CDR3 nucleotides: TGCAGTGCTAGGAGTTACAATGAGCAGTTCTTC. The encoded protein is CSARSYNEQFF.

This chain uses TRBV30 with TRBJ1-1; 11 nucleotides agree with TRBD1. V shed 6 bases, J shed 3 bases, and the junction held 12 bases outside the gene matches. This CDR3 comprises 16 residues. Germline-derived CDR1 and CDR2 are GTSNPN and SVGIG (reference sequence). CDR3 loop: CACHAWTGGSDTEAFF. DNA for the CDR3: TGTGCCTGTCACGCTTGGACAGGGGGCTCTGACACTGAAGCTTTCTTT.

There are a few counts of this clone. V usage is TRBV6-1 and J usage is TRBJ1-1; TRBD1 matches 9 bases. The CDR3 covers 15 residues. The V gene's germline CDR1 is MNHNS and CDR2 SASEGT. Germline trimming cut 0 bases from V and 5 bases from J; bases unmatched to any gene: 4. Written as DNA, the CDR3 is TGTGCCAGCAGTGAAGCGGGGACAGGGTCAACTGAAGCTTTCTTT. This encodes CASSEAGTGSTEAFF.

This CDR3 is CASSSQGQSIGYTF. CDR3 nucleotide sequence: TGTGCCAGCAGCTCTCAGGGACAGTCTATTGGCTACACCTTC. The rearrangement uses TRBV7-2 and TRBJ1-2, with 7 positions matching TRBD1. CDR1 is SGHTA and CDR2 is FQGNSA in the germline V gene. The length of the CDR3 is 14 residues. J gave up 7 bases and V 4 bases, and 9 bases lay outside the gene matches. Combining the CDR3 with reference TRBV7-2 and TRBJ1-2 gives the whole variable domain GAGVSQSPSNKVTEKGKDVELRCDPISGHTALYWYRQSLGQGLEFLIYFQGNSAPDKSGLPSDRFSAERTGGSVSTLTIQRTQQEDSAVYLCASSSQGQSIGYTFGSGTRLTVV.

The chain employs TRBV6-6 and TRBJ1-4; 9 bases map to TRBD1. Germline trimming cut 8 bases from V and 8 bases from J; bases unmatched to any gene: 9. The CDR3 extends over 14 amino acids. Germline V CDR1 and CDR2: MNHNY, SVGAGI (reference sequence). CDR3 coding DNA: TGTGCCAGCTTAGGCGGGACAGGGCGCGAAAAACTGTTTTTT. Residues: CASLGGTGREKLFF.

This clone was detected a few times. The chain uses TRBV19 and TRBJ2-7, with TRBD1 matching 8 bases. The germline gives CDR1 LNHDA, CDR2 SQIVND (reference sequence). The CDR3 covers 13 residues. Trimming at V came to 5 bases and at J to 5 bases, leaving 5 bases not matched to a gene. Here the CDR3 reads CASSWQGANEQYF. The DNA of the CDR3 is TGTGCCAGTAGTTGGCAGGGGGCAAACGAGCAGTACTTC.

V usage is TRBV5-8 and J usage is TRBJ2-5, with 9 bases aligning to TRBD1. With 3 bases clipped from V and 0 bases from J, the junction kept 12 bases outside the gene matches. Germline lookup yields CDR1 SGHTS and CDR2 YDEGEE. CDR3 length: 18 amino acids. This CDR3 reads CASSSLGQGQKYQETQYF. In nucleotides, the CDR3 is TGTGCCAGCAGCTCCCTCGGACAGGGGCAAAAGTACCAAGAGACCCAGTACTTC.

V and J are TRBV7-9 and TRBJ1-2; TRBD1 matches at 7 bases. J lost 5 bases, V lost 6 bases, and 12 bases had no gene match. This CDR3 comprises 15 residues. Germline lookup yields CDR1 SEHNR and CDR2 FQNEAQ (reference sequence). This chain's CDR3 is CASRQYTGVEYGYTF. Written as DNA, the CDR3 is TGTGCCAGCAGACAGTATACAGGGGTGGAGTATGGCTACACCTTC. The variable domain in full, completed from reference TRBV7-9 and TRBJ1-2, reads DTGVSQNPRHKITKRGQNVTFRCDPISEHNRLYWYRQTLGQGPEFLTYFQNEAQLEKSRLLSDRFSAERPKGSFSTLEIQRTEQGDSAMYLCASRQYTGVEYGYTFGSGTRLTVV.

This clone was observed a handful of times. The V call is TRBV19, the J call TRBJ2-4; 13 bases are a match to TRBD2. V was clipped by 5 bases and J by 6 bases; unmatched bases: 7. CDR3 length: 16 amino acids. CDR1 is LNHDA, CDR2 SQIVND, per germline (reference sequence). CDR3 DNA sequence: TGTGCCAGTAGTTTACGGACTAGCGGGAGATCAAACATTCAGTACTTC. This gives the protein CASSLRTSGRSNIQYF.

The chain is built from TRBV27 and TRBJ1-5, with TRBD1 matching 7 bases. The CDR3 sequence is 15 residues long. After removal of 6 bases from V and 5 bases from J, the junction contained 10 bases not matched to a gene. Germline CDR1 MNHEY, CDR2 SMNVEV (reference sequence). Here the CDR3 reads CASSPPTGKYQPQHF. The CDR3 nucleotides read TGTGCCAGCAGCCCCCCGACAGGGAAGTATCAGCCCCAGCATTTT.

The chain joins TRBV6-5 to TRBJ2-7, with D tentatively TRBD2 (5 bases). There are 15 residues in the CDR3. The germline CDR1 and CDR2 sequences are MNHEY and SVGAGI. Trimming pared 6 bases from V and 4 bases from J, leaving 19 bases between. Written as DNA, the CDR3 is TGTGCCAGCAGACGACTCGGGGAATTCTCATACGAGCAGTACTTC. The encoded protein is CASRRLGEFSYEQYF.